This T cell receptor beta chain was recorded in a study of a mutant IDH1 vaccine in newly diagnosed glioma (dated by TCRdb to about 2021). At the level of the whole study: Of the approximately 30 treated patients, around 60% were male and 37.5% were female, and the mean age was approximately 41 years. Prior to enrollment, patients had been given standard therapy consisting of radiotherapy alone, temozolomide alone, or radiochemotherapy with temozolomide, with the combination given to most patients. Peripheral blood samples were drawn at six visits, namely V03 (baseline), V05, V07, V10, V12 and V13. Longitudinal TCRB deep sequencing was done for 25 treated patients, wherever samples were available for exploratory analyses. What the research found in general, with its limitations: No apparent relationship was observed between pseudoprogression and alterations in the top peripheral T cell clonotypes detected by TCRB sequencing. Across multiple MHC alleles, vaccine-induced immune responses were seen in 93.3% of patients. Availability determined which PBMC samples were chosen for TCRB deep sequencing. It was noted by the authors that analyses of patient blood samples could not be reproduced owing to sample limitations.

As to this clone: There is no known antigen for this receptor. No base quality information exists; no much larger clone differs at one position.

The time point label of this sample denotes: baseline, week 1 (first vaccination visit). The intended sense of this specimen's treatment or condition label: pre-vaccination baseline after standard-of-care therapy. The donors had newly diagnosed IDH1-mutant astrocytomas of WHO grade 3 or 4 that showed loss of nuclear ATRX. The samples were drawn from NOA16, a multicentre, single-arm, open-label phase I trial in Germany that tested a mutant IDH1 peptide vaccine in humans for the first time. For immunogenicity testing, the blood drawn at visit V03 was used as the baseline sample. Genomic DNA for TCRB sequencing was isolated from EDTA blood with the DNeasy Blood and Tissue Kit. Reading from cysteine to phenylalanine, the CDR3 counts 14 amino acids. Only the CDR3 DNA is retained, 42 bases long and in frame from the first base. V is reduced by 1 base and J by 1 base, leaving a spacing of 8 bases between them. Taken from the germline V gene, the CDR1 and CDR2 loops are SGHRS and YFSETQ.

Preparation of the library involved the immunoSEQ multiplex PCR assay. Rearranged TCR beta chain sequences were amplified with the hsTCRB Kit following the manufacturer's protocol. Sequencing of TCRB libraries was carried out on an Illumina MiSeq. Per the original workflow: Demultiplexing, trimming and gene mapping were performed with the kit vendor's proprietary platform. The immuneACCESS repertoire file appears here via TCRdb, limited to in-frame rearrangements. These files lack a portion of the clones; in checked studies, under half of the deficit traces to unresolved V genes, and the cause of the others is not known. Clone size and the V and J calls come from that table; the DNA yielded D and trimming. In all, the sample holds tens of thousands of clones, and about four fifths of those were seen once. The ten largest clones capture about 5.1% of the sample.

This receptor chain uses TRBV5-1 and TRBJ1-1, with a tentative D gene TRBD1 over 6 matching bases. The sequence derives from a man aged 35 to 55 with glioma. Some clones in this sample may be carry-over from other donors' samples. The source material was PBMCs, sampled from a glioma patient treated with radiotherapy, temozolomide or both. The CDR3 has the sequence CASSLWGRNTEAFF. Here is the DNA: TGCGCCAGCAGCTTGTGGGGGCGGAACACTGAAGCTTTCTTT.